The clone carrying this T cell receptor (beta chain) was counted many times. The antigen remains unidentified. The sample comes from a study of HIV-infected patients and healthy controls. Reverse transcription used 500 to 550 ng RNA and constant-region primers for alpha and beta. Using multiplexing indices, alpha and beta chain libraries were generated apart by chain-specific third strand synthesis. One entry per CDR3 protein, called by TCRdb with MiXCR from the 5' RACE reads. The data contain about 15,000 distinct CDR3 sequences, 7% of them singletons. This CDR3 has 19 amino acids. From germline, CDR1 is LGHNA and CDR2 YSLEER. The J segment lost 2 bases and the V segment lost 2 bases, leaving 12 bases of the junction unmatched. Regarding the study as a whole: HIV+ repertoires were severely depleted of MAIT alpha-chain CDR3s, unlike healthy controls.

The repertoire came from unfractionated whole blood and reflected all unsorted peripheral T cells. The genes are TRBV4-3 and TRBJ2-5, with TRBD2 matching 12 bases. The sample consisted of blood. The sequence came from an adult in good health. CDR3 sequence reads: CASSQPLPLAGGRQETQYF. CDR3 DNA sequence: TGCGCCAGCAGCCAACCGCTACCCCTAGCGGGGGGGCGGCAAGAGACCCAGTACTTC.